This T cell receptor (beta chain) emerged from a study of blood T cells in healthy people across ages. Study in general: When template switching was applied, about one barcoded beta molecule was captured per two T cells.

A note on this clonotype: Its antigen is still unknown.

Points from the study as a whole: Unsorted PBMC material precluded a definitive naive versus antigen-experienced comparison.

A J-beta primer mix and a sample-barcoded 5' primer were used in a second PCR of roughly 7 to 12 cycles. TCRdb itself ran the 5' RACE reads through MiXCR, one entry per CDR3 protein. The sample holds roughly 800,000 distinct CDR3 sequences, approximately 25% seen once. The CDR3 is 12 residues long. CDR1 SQVTM and CDR2 ANQGSEA come from the germline V gene. V gave up 4 bases and J gave up 3 bases, with 6 bases separating them. These records were also assigned to another study, of T cells of mothers and their children.

The sequence was obtained from a boy younger than 18 in good health. V usage is TRBV29-1 and J usage is TRBJ2-2; no clear D gene. Material: blood. The CDR3, as DNA: TGCAGCGTTGTCCTAGACACCGGGGAGCTGTTTTTT. The encoded protein is CSVVLDTGELFF.